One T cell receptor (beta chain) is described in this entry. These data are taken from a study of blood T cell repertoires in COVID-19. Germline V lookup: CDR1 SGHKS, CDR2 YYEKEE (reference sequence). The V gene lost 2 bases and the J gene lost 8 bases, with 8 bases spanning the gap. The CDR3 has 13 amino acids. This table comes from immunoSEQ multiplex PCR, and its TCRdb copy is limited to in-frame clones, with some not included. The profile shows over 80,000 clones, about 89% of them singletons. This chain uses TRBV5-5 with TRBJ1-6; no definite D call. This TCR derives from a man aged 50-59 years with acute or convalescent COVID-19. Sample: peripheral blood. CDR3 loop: CASSFGRDSPLHF. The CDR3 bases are TGTGCCAGCAGCTTTGGGCGTGATTCACCCCTCCACTTT.